This entry is about one TCR beta chain. The sample comes from a study of blood T cell repertoires in COVID-19. Clones were sequenced by immunoSEQ multiplex PCR, and TCRdb holds only the in-frame ones, with some missing. The repertoire holds 75,000 to 90,000 clones, with 90% to 95% as singletons. The V and J ends lost 5 bases and 2 bases respectively, with 10 bases between them. Germline-derived CDR1 and CDR2 are MDHEN and SYDVKM. The CDR3 is made up of 13 amino acids. This clonotype was sampled from a woman between 50 and 59 years old in a cohort sampled during active COVID-19. Material for sequencing was peripheral blood. The rearrangement uses TRBV28 and TRBJ2-7; D may be TRBD1 (5 bases). The CDR3 protein is CASSQDSPYEQYF. The CDR3 bases are TGTGCCAGCAGTCAAGACAGTCCCTACGAGCAGTACTTC.